This TCR beta chain stems from a study of cytomegalovirus exposure and HLA in healthy donors. Study information: The Caucasian-associated ancestry cluster held roughly 81% of around 380 genotyped donors. Study-level results: Reports described diagnosis of cytomegalovirus status by the classifier as highly specific and sensitive. TCR beta chains numbering under 200 were designated cytomegalovirus-associated. In a later analysis, V- and J-gene trimming of beta chains associated with a DCLRE1C missense variant, replicated independently.

Turning to this clone: Antigen: not known.

The PCR had 60 Vbeta and 13 Jbeta primers. Libraries were prepared by immunoSEQ multiplex PCR; TCRdb keeps only in-frame clonotypes and omits some of them. Of some 120,000 clones listed, under 90% were seen once; the top ten hold roughly 3.9%. The material sequenced was PBMCs. The origin of this receptor is a woman aged 25 to 39 in good health and CMV-seronegative.

The CDR3: CASSLMGAEETQYF. CDR3 DNA sequence: TGTGCCAGCAGTTTAATGGGGGCAGAAGAGACCCAGTACTTC. The rearrangement links TRBV27 to TRBJ2-5, with a weak D call TRBD1 (6 bases). This CDR3 spans 14 amino acids. Deletions cut 2 bases from V and 3 bases from J, with 10 bases between. Germline V gene sequence: CDR1 MNHEY, CDR2 SMNVEV (reference sequence).